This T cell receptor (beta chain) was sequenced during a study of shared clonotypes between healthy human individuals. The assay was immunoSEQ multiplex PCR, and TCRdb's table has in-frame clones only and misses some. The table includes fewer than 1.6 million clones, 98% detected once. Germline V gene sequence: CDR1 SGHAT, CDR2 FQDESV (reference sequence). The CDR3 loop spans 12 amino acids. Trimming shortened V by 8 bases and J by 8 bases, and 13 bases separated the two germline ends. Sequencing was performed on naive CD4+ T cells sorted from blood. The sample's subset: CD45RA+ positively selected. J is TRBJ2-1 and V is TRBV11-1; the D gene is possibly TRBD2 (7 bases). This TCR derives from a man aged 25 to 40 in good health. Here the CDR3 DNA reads TGTGCCAGCCGGGGGAGGGGGTATGAGCAGTTCTTC. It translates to CASRGRGYEQFF.